The 15 T cell receptor beta chains below all came from one sample that was sequenced in a study of T cells in women clearing cervical HPV infection. Here immunoSEQ multiplex PCR was the method, and the copy in TCRdb shows in-frame clones only, minus some. The repertoire table contains 25,000 to 35,000 clones. Sequenced input: blood buffy coat. Receptor source: a woman between 18 and 70 years old with a cervical HPV16 infection that either progressed to CIN3+ or cleared (not recorded which).

Turning to this clone: The DNA ends 3 residues before the CDR3 does, and the rest of the CDR3 is filled in from the germline J gene. The V and J genes are TRBV14 and TRBJ2-3, with 14 bases aligning to TRBD2. Looked up from germline, CDR1 is SGHDN and CDR2 is FVKESK. The CDR3 consists of 18 residues. The trim removed 4 bases at V and 0 bases at J, leaving 6 bases unmatched. CDR3 in amino acids: CASSPGLAGGLSTDTQYF. CDR3 bases read: TGTGCCAGCAGCCCCGGACTAGCGGGGGGCCTTAGCACAGATACG.

With regard to this clone: The read gets to within 3 residues of the CDR3 end, and the germline J gene fills in the rest. This chain uses TRBV19 with TRBJ1-2; D perhaps matches TRBD1 (5 bases). The CDR3 consists of 12 residues. V was trimmed by 4 bases and J by 2 bases, leaving 5 bases between them. CDR1 and CDR2 (germline): LNHDA, SQIVND (reference sequence). The CDR3 loop is CASSRQNYGYTF. The CDR3 DNA, read in part, is TGTGCCAGTAGTAGACAGAACTATGGC. The full variable domain, with the rest looked up from reference TRBV19 and TRBJ1-2, is DGGITQSPKYLFRKEGQNVTLSCEQNLNHDAMYWYRQDPGQGLRLIYYSQIVNDFQKGDIAEGYSVSREKKESFPLTVTSAQKNPTAFYLCASSRQNYGYTFGSGTRLTVV.

Notes on this clone: The read gets to within 3 residues of the CDR3 end, and the germline J gene fills in the rest. The V and J genes are TRBV19 and TRBJ1-2, with TRBD1 as a possible D gene (6 bases). The CDR3 consists of 16 residues. The germline gives CDR1 LNHDA, CDR2 SQIVND (reference sequence). CDR3 bases read: TGTGCCAGTAGTATCCCGGGGGGCAGGGGACCTGCCGGC. Its translation is CASSIPGGRGPAG. The CDR3 in full is CASSIPGGRGPAGYTF.

A note on this clone: The sequence runs out 3 residues before the end of the CDR3; the remainder is reconstructed from the germline J gene. The V and J genes are TRBV27 and TRBJ2-1; D might be TRBD1 (5 bases). V gave up 4 bases and J gave up 6 bases, with 10 bases separating them. CDR1 and CDR2 (germline): MNHEY, SMNVEV (reference sequence). This CDR3 region has 13 residues. CDR3 loop: CASSSDRFNEQFF. The sequenced CDR3 bases are TGTGCCAGCAGTTCTGACAGATTCAATGAG.

Points on this clone: The read stops 3 residues short of the end of the CDR3; the missing end is completed from the germline J gene. The chain carries TRBV7-9 and TRBJ2-7; D not resolved. The CDR3 runs 12 residues. The germline CDR1 and CDR2 sequences are SEHNR and FQNEAQ (reference sequence). The ends were cut back, 5 bases at V and 3 bases at J, with 8 bases in the middle. The CDR3 bases that were read are TGTGCCAGCAGCCGAAACAGCTACGAG. Translation: CASSRNSYE. The entire CDR3 sequence reads CASSRNSYEQYF.

About this clone itself: The read ends 3 residues before the CDR3 terminus; that terminus is restored from the germline J gene. The gene calls are TRBV20-1 and TRBJ2-3; 8 bases are shared with TRBD1. The CDR3 has 15 amino acids. Germline loops: CDR1 DFQATT, CDR2 SNEGSKA (reference sequence). The trim removed 5 bases at V and 3 bases at J, leaving 10 bases unmatched. The CDR3 is CSARSPTGATDTQYF. CDR3 DNA, as far as it was read: TGCAGTGCTCGTTCTCCGACAGGGGCTACAGATACG.

As regards this clone: Read coverage stops 3 residues before the CDR3 terminus; the germline J gene supplies the remainder. This sample also contains other DNA sequences that code for the same CDR3. V gene TRBV19 combines with J gene TRBJ2-3; D ambiguous. V was cut by 1 base and J by 4 bases, with 6 bases left in between. The germline V gene has CDR1 LNHDA and CDR2 SQIVND (reference sequence). This CDR3 is built from 13 residues. The DNA read from the CDR3 is TGTGCCAGTAGTATAGGGCTCGCAGATACG. Encoded protein: CASSIGLADT. The full-length CDR3 reads as CASSIGLADTQYF.

About this clone: The read terminates 3 residues before the CDR3 end, so the remaining end is supplied by the germline J gene. The gene calls are TRBV29-1 and TRBJ2-1; unclear D gene. CDR1 is SQVTM, CDR2 ANQGSEA, per germline. V was clipped by 4 bases and J by 0 bases, with 7 bases between them. The CDR3 sequence is 13 residues long. CDR3 DNA, as far as it was read: TGCAGCGTTGCTTCAGGCTCCTACAATGAG. Protein sequence: CSVASGSYNE. The CDR3, in full, reads CSVASGSYNEQFF.

Worth noting for this clone: The CDR3 is cut off 3 residues early in the read; its end comes from the germline J gene. This chain uses TRBV4-2 with TRBJ2-7; 11 bases are a match to TRBD2. Trimming cost V 0 bases and J 5 bases; bases outside gene matches: 6. CDR1 and CDR2 (germline): LGHNA, YNFKEQ. The CDR3 loop spans 16 amino acids. The CDR3 sequence is CASSQDETSGVDEQYF. CDR3 bases read: TGTGCCAGCAGCCAAGATGAGACTAGCGGGGTCGACGAG.

Points on this clone: The CDR3 end lies 3 residues beyond the end of the read and is filled in from the germline J gene. The rearrangement links TRBV5-4 to TRBJ2-5; weak D call: TRBD2 (6 bases). Trimming removed 2 bases from V and 3 bases from J, with 11 bases in between. Germline loops: CDR1 SGHNT, CDR2 YYREEE (reference sequence). CDR3 size: 14 residues. CDR3 amino acids: CASSFHSGKETQYF. The part of the CDR3 DNA that was read is TGTGCCAGCAGCTTTCATAGCGGAAAAGAGACC.

On this clone itself: Read sequence stops 3 residues before the CDR3 end, and the germline J gene provides the missing end. The chain couples TRBV30 to TRBJ2-4; 7 nucleotides agree with TRBD1. The trim removed 3 bases at V and 7 bases at J, leaving 6 bases unmatched. The CDR3 runs 13 residues. Germline assignment: CDR1 GTSNPN and CDR2 SVGIG (reference sequence). The sequenced part of the CDR3 DNA is TGTGCCTGGAGCGTCGCAGGGGGTAACATT. It is translated as CAWSVAGGNI. The complete CDR3 protein is CAWSVAGGNIQYF.

In regard to this clone: With the read ending 3 residues before the CDR3 end, the germline J gene is used to fill in that end. Other nucleotide sequences from this sample produce the same CDR3. The chain recombines TRBV4-1 with TRBJ1-4; 7 nucleotides agree with TRBD1. CDR1 and CDR2 (germline): MGHRA, YSYEKL. J gave up 7 bases and V 1 base, and 3 bases lay outside the gene matches. The length of the CDR3 is 14 residues. Incomplete CDR3 DNA: TGCGCCAGCAGCCAAGGTCAGGGGGGTGAAAAA. Protein product: CASSQGQGGEK. The full CDR3 reads CASSQGQGGEKLFF.

Details on this clone: The read ends 3 residues early relative to the CDR3; the germline J gene fills the gap. The chain uses TRBV20-1 and TRBJ2-7, with 7 bases identical to TRBD1. Germline loops: CDR1 DFQATT, CDR2 SNEGSKA (reference sequence). V was pared by 6 bases and J by 4 bases, with 12 bases of the junction left unmatched. The CDR3 has 14 residues. The CDR3 protein is CSAFRDSREYEQYF. The part of the CDR3 DNA that was read is TGCAGTGCATTCCGGGACAGCAGGGAGTACGAG.

A note on this clone: From the germline J gene comes the end of the CDR3, since the read stops 3 residues before it. This chain joins TRBV4-1 and TRBJ1-6, with D maybe TRBD1 (6 bases). The CDR3 sequence is 18 residues long. The germline gives CDR1 MGHRA, CDR2 YSYEKL. The V end was cut by 3 bases, the J end by 9 bases, with 24 bases between. The sequenced part of the CDR3 DNA is TGCGCCAGCAGCCACCCCCGAGGCCCGGACAGTTATCGTTCACCC. Translating gives CASSHPRGPDSYRSP. The entire CDR3 is CASSHPRGPDSYRSPLHF.

A remark on this clone: The CDR3 is cut off 3 residues early in the read; its end comes from the germline J gene. The chain couples TRBV19 to TRBJ2-5; 7 bases are shared with TRBD2. The junction had 7 bases not matched to a gene; V was cut back by 5 bases and J by 1 base. The CDR3 totals 15 residues. In germline, CDR1 is LNHDA, CDR2 SQIVND (reference sequence). This CDR3 reads CASSYSGTPQETQYF. CDR3 DNA, as far as it was read: TGTGCCAGTAGTTACAGCGGGACCCCCCAAGAGACC.